These 20 T cell receptor beta chains came from one sample sequenced in a study of tumor-infiltrating lymphocytes in primary liver carcinoma. Total RNA (around 0.45 ug) served as template for TCR beta cDNA synthesis primed by a constant-region primer. What produced the TCR beta libraries was three nested multiplex PCR rounds using slightly modified ARM-PCR. Researchers ran the first two PCR rounds for around 10 cycles each with TRBV1-TRBV30 forward primers and a C-beta reverse primer. TCRdb reprocessed the multiplex PCR reads with MiXCR, giving one entry per CDR3 protein. The top ten hold around 7.1% of the sample, which has about 200,000 distinct CDR3 sequences, about 65% seen once. Both blood RNA, taken from unsorted whole blood, and germline DNA were extracted. Sequenced: peripheral blood. The receptors were sampled from a woman in her sixties with primary liver carcinoma and hepatitis B virus infection.

A note on this clonotype: This clone may be a read error of a much larger clone one base away. The genes are TRBV4-1 and TRBJ1-1, with TRBD1 matching over 8 bases. Per the germline V gene, CDR1 is MGHRA and CDR2 is YSYEKL. CDR3 size: 14 residues. Trimming took 4 bases from V and 7 from J; bases not matched to a gene: 8. The chain's CDR3 is CASSLAQGDNEAFF. In DNA, the CDR3 is TGCGCCAGCAGCCTAGCACAGGGGGACAATGAAGCTTTCTTT.

Details on this clonotype: At one boundary the junction diverges from the germline segment, which might be a read error. The chain carries TRBV11-3 and TRBJ2-2; 9 bases agree with TRBD1. CDR3 length: 15 residues. The germline V gene encodes CDR1 SGHNT and CDR2 YENEEA. The CDR3 reads CASSRGTGNTGELFF. The CDR3 nucleotides read TGTGCCAGCAGTAGAGGGACAGGGAATACCGGGGAGCTCTTTTTT. Complete variable domain (other parts from reference TRBV11-3 and TRBJ2-2): EAGVVQSPRYKIIEKKQPVAFWCNPISGHNTLYWYLQNLGQGPELLIRYENEEAVDDSQLPKDRFSAERLKGVDSTLKIQPAELGDSAVYLCASSRGTGNTGELFFGEGSRLTVL.

This clonotype was observed once. A much larger clone differs from this one at a single base, so this may be a read error. The conserved phenylalanine or tryptophan normally closing the CDR3 is absent here, so this likely arose from a read error. V gene TRBV6-1 combines with J gene TRBJ2-7; perhaps TRBD1 as D (6 bases). V was cut by 6 bases and J by 3 bases, with 15 bases left in between. This CDR3 region has 14 residues. CDR1 MNHNS and CDR2 SASEGT come from the germline V gene. CDR3 coding DNA: TGTGCCAGCAGACGACCAGGGGCGGTCTACGAGCAGTACTAC. Amino acid sequence: CASRRPGAVYEQYY.

Comment on this clonotype: This could be a read error, since a much larger clone is one nucleotide away. The gene calls are TRBV6-1 and TRBJ2-4; D is ambiguous. The germline CDR1 and CDR2 sequences are MNHNS and SASEGT. This CDR3 has 14 amino acids. The CDR3 here is CANSEELVKNIQYF. CDR3 DNA sequence: TGTGCCAACAGTGAAGAGTTGGTCAAAAACATTCAGTACTTC.

This clonotype appeared a few times. The chain uses TRBV7-9 and TRBJ2-7; D might be TRBD1 (6 bases). Trimming took off 0 bases at V and 2 bases at J, with 14 bases between the two ends. This CDR3 spans 16 amino acids. Per germline, CDR1 SEHNR and CDR2 FQNEAQ (reference sequence). CDR3 protein: CASSLAGTSYTYEQYF. The DNA of the CDR3 is TGTGCCAGCAGCTTAGCGGGGACATCTTATACCTACGAGCAGTACTTC.

This rearrangement joins TRBV11-1 to TRBJ1-1; D is perhaps TRBD1 (5 bases). Looked up from germline, CDR1 is SGHAT and CDR2 is FQDESV (reference sequence). V dropped 1 base and J dropped 2 bases, with 17 bases sitting between them. This CDR3 spans 17 amino acids. This CDR3 reads CASSLDMFRGDNTEAFF. CDR3 bases: TGTGCCAGCAGCTTAGACATGTTTAGAGGGGACAACACTGAAGCTTTCTTT. The full variable domain, rest sourced from reference TRBV11-1 and TRBJ1-1, is EAEVAQSPRYKITEKSQAVAFWCDPISGHATLYWYRQILGQGPELLVQFQDESVVDDSQLPKDRFSAERLKGVDSTLKIQPAELGDSAMYLCASSLDMFRGDNTEAFFGQGTRLTVV.

The chain couples TRBV7-8 to TRBJ2-2; TRBD2 agrees at 12 bases. Unmatched junction bases numbered 7, after V lost 5 bases and J lost 3 bases. Germline V gene sequence: CDR1 SGHVS, CDR2 FQNEAQ. This CDR3 spans 17 amino acids. The CDR3 sequence is CASSTRLAGEDTGELFF. The CDR3, as DNA: TGTGCCAGCAGCACCAGACTAGCGGGGGAGGACACCGGGGAGCTGTTTTTT.

As for this clonotype: As the CDR3 is not closed by the conserved phenylalanine or tryptophan, this likely results from a read error. The chain combines TRBV10-1 with TRBJ2-1; 8 positions match TRBD1. Per germline, CDR1 WNHNN and CDR2 SYGVQD (reference sequence). The CDR3 is 15 amino acids. The V gene end was trimmed by 4 bases and the J gene end by 3 bases; junction bases not matched to a gene: 5. CDR3 in DNA: TGCGCCAGCAGTGGGGTAACAGGGGGCTACAATGAGCAGTTCTAC. It is translated as CASSGVTGGYNEQFY.

V and J are TRBV7-9 and TRBJ1-1; 7 bases agree with TRBD1. V was pared by 1 base and J by 4 bases, with 6 bases of the junction left unmatched. This CDR3 is 15 amino acids long. Looked up from germline, CDR1 is SEHNR and CDR2 is FQNEAQ (reference sequence). CDR3 in DNA: TGTGCCAGCAGCTTAGTCAGGGGGTTTAGCACTGAAGCTTTCTTT. Translating gives CASSLVRGFSTEAFF.

The chain has TRBV7-9 and TRBJ1-4; D unclear. This CDR3 has 15 amino acids. Germline CDR1 SEHNR, CDR2 FQNEAQ (reference sequence). V lost 1 base and J 5 bases, leaving 11 bases between the germline ends. CDR3 DNA sequence: TGTGCCAGCAGCTTAGAGGCCAGCAAGAATGAAAAACTGTTTTTT. Its translation: CASSLEASKNEKLFF.

About this clonotype itself: One base away lies a much larger clone, so this may be a sequencing read error. The chain has TRBV6-5 and TRBJ2-1; 10 bases line up with TRBD2. The CDR3 is made up of 17 amino acids. V lost 9 bases to trimming and J lost 4 bases; unmatched junction nucleotides: 15. The germline V gene has CDR1 MNHEY and CDR2 SVGAGI. The CDR3 here is CARSASSGRALYNEQFF. CDR3 nucleotides: TGTGCCAGGAGTGCATCCAGCGGGAGGGCCCTATACAATGAGCAGTTCTTC.

This clonotype was seen a few times. A much larger clone differs from this one at a single base, so this may be a read error. The rearrangement uses TRBV11-2 and TRBJ2-3, with D unresolved. This CDR3 spans 14 amino acids. Germline values: CDR1 SGHAT, CDR2 FQNNGV. The CDR3 reads CAGSLGSSTDTQYF. The CDR3 DNA reads TGTGCCGGCAGCTTGGGCTCCTCCACAGATACGCAGTATTTT.

The V gene is TRBV11-2, the J gene TRBJ2-5; TRBD1 might be the D (5 bases). CDR1 SGHAT and CDR2 FQNNGV come from the germline V gene. Trimming pared 5 bases from V and 8 bases from J, leaving 12 bases between. This CDR3 is 12 amino acids long. The CDR3, as DNA: TGTGCCAGCAGCCTACAGGACATTACCCAGTACTTC. Translation: CASSLQDITQYF.

A note on this clonotype: This clone may be a read error of a much larger clone one base away. This chain uses TRBV6-2 or TRBV6-3 with TRBJ2-5; D unresolved. The CDR3 runs to 13 residues. V dropped 4 bases and J dropped 7 bases, with 13 bases sitting between them. CDR1 is MNHEY and CDR2 is SVGEGT in the germline V gene. DNA for the CDR3: TGTGCCAGCAGTTTGTACGGCCCGTGGACCCAGTACTTC. Residues: CASSLYGPWTQYF.

To note about this clonotype: Relative to the germline gene, one junction end is altered; a read error may explain this. The V call is TRBV5-4, the J call TRBJ2-6, with D uncertain. The CDR3 is 15 amino acids. CDR1 is SGHNT, CDR2 YYREEE, per germline (reference sequence). The CDR3: CASSPGLSGVNVLTF. Here the CDR3 DNA reads TGTGCCAGCAGCCCTGGTCTCTCTGGGGTCAACGTCCTGACTTTC.

This chain connects TRBV12-5 to TRBJ2-3; D is possibly TRBD1 (5 bases). Germline-derived CDR1 and CDR2 are LGHNT and FRNRAP. This CDR3 spans 15 amino acids. The V gene lost 0 bases and the J gene lost 10 bases, with 17 bases spanning the gap. The CDR3 DNA sequence: TGTGCTAGTGGTTTGGTAGGACCAGGGCATAATTCGCAGTATTTT. This gives the protein CASGLVGPGHNSQYF.

As to this clonotype: A clone one base away is much larger, so this may be a read error. The chain uses TRBV5-4 and TRBJ2-5; perhaps D is TRBD1 or TRBD2 (5 bases each). This CDR3 is 16 amino acids long. CDR1 SGHNT and CDR2 YYREEE come from the germline V gene (reference sequence). CDR3 residues: CVSSLETSPGRETQYF. The DNA for the CDR3 is TGTGTCAGCAGCTTGGAAACCTCCCCGGGACGGGAGACCCAGTACTTC. The full variable domain, completed using reference TRBV5-4 and TRBJ2-5, is ETGVTQSPTHLIKTRGQQVTLRCSSQSGHNTVSWYQQALGQGPQFIFQYYREEENGRGNFPPRFSGLQFPNYSSELNVNALELDDSALYLCVSSLETSPGRETQYFGPGTRLLVL.

About this clonotype itself: With a much larger clone just one base away, this may be a read error. The V call is TRBV4-2, the J call TRBJ2-2; D gene unclear. This CDR3 contains 13 residues. Deletions cut 0 bases from V and 6 bases from J, with 5 bases between. Germline CDR1 and CDR2: LGHNA and YNFKEQ. CDR3 bases: TGTGCCAGCAGCCAAGAGCAAGCCGGGGAGCTGTTTTTT. Translating gives CASSQEQAGELFF.

As concerns this clonotype: A read error is likely, as this CDR3 ends without the conserved phenylalanine or tryptophan. The chain links TRBV11-2 to TRBJ2-1; D is ambiguous. CDR3 size: 15 residues. From germline, CDR1 is SGHAT and CDR2 FQNNGV. In DNA, the CDR3 is TGTGCCAACAGCTTAGAAAGCACCCTTAGGAATGAGCAGTTCTAC. Translated, it gives CANSLESTLRNEQFY.

This clonotype was seen a handful of times. The gene calls are TRBV30 and TRBJ1-5; maybe TRBD1 (5 bases). Trimming shortened V by 4 bases and J by 5 bases, and 21 bases separated the two germline ends. The CDR3 has 16 amino acids. From germline, CDR1 is GTSNPN and CDR2 SVGIG (reference sequence). This chain's CDR3 is CAWNVPGRPGDQPQHF. DNA for the CDR3: TGTGCCTGGAATGTACCGGGACGGCCGGGGGATCAGCCCCAGCATTTT.